Below, 17 T cell receptor beta chains from the same sample are listed, as sequenced in a study of T cell repertoires in cytomegalovirus infection. Antigen specificity for these receptors is unknown. TCRdb called the reads again in MiXCR, with one record for every CDR3 protein. The sample records around 710,000 distinct CDR3 sequences, roughly 29% being singletons. The source was cultured CD8+ T cells from PBMCs, collected from culture after CMV antigen stimulation. All receptors derive from a human donor in good health (CMV status not recorded). Some clones in this sample may be carry-over from other donors' samples.

V gene TRBV27 combines with J gene TRBJ2-7; 8 nucleotides line up with TRBD1. This CDR3 is 16 amino acids long. Germline V gene sequence: CDR1 MNHEY, CDR2 SMNVEV (reference sequence). J was trimmed by 7 bases and V by 6 bases; bases with no gene match: 17. In nucleotides, the CDR3 is TGTGCCAGCAGCTTGGCCCTACGGACAGGGACGGGGGAGCAGTACTTC. Translating gives CASSLALRTGTGEQYF.

This sequence joins TRBV4-2 and TRBJ1-4; D gene ambiguous. The germline V gene has CDR1 LGHNA and CDR2 YNFKEQ. Trimming removed 0 bases from V and 6 bases from J, with 11 bases in between. This CDR3 spans 15 amino acids. This CDR3 reads CASSQELVLHEKLFF. In DNA form, the CDR3 reads TGTGCCAGCAGCCAAGAGTTAGTACTGCATGAAAAACTGTTTTTT.

This clonotype turned up a few times. This sequence joins TRBV19 and TRBJ1-1; D is ambiguous. The ends were cut back, 5 bases at V and 0 bases at J, with 19 bases in the middle. The CDR3 covers 17 residues. The germline V gene encodes CDR1 LNHDA and CDR2 SQIVND (reference sequence). The CDR3 DNA sequence: TGTGCCAGTAGTGCGCCGGACGGGCGGTGGATGAACACTGAAGCTTTCTTT. It encodes CASSAPDGRWMNTEAFF. The full variable domain, with the rest looked up from reference TRBV19 and TRBJ1-1, is DGGITQSPKYLFRKEGQNVTLSCEQNLNHDAMYWYRQDPGQGLRLIYYSQIVNDFQKGDIAEGYSVSREKKESFPLTVTSAQKNPTAFYLCASSAPDGRWMNTEAFFGQGTRLTVV.

In its sample, this clonotype was seen a few times. The rearrangement links TRBV11-2 to TRBJ2-1, with TRBD2 identical over 9 bases. The germline V gene encodes CDR1 SGHAT and CDR2 FQNNGV. V trimming: 2 bases; J trimming: 8 bases; junction bases outside the gene matches: 1. This CDR3 has 13 residues. The CDR3 is CASSLSGRHEQFF. In DNA, the CDR3 is TGTGCCAGCAGCTTAAGCGGGAGGCATGAGCAGTTCTTC.

This clonotype was counted at least ten times. The V call is TRBV18, the J call TRBJ1-2, with D unclear. Between the trimmed V and J ends, which lost 4 bases and 5 bases, there was a span of 17 bases. The CDR3 spans 15 residues. Germline CDR1 is KGHSH and CDR2 is LQKENI. The chain's CDR3 is CASSLEDSSLYGYTF. The CDR3 DNA follows: TGTGCCAGCTCACTTGAGGACTCCTCCCTTTATGGCTACACCTTC.

The chain couples TRBV19 to TRBJ1-1, with D unclear. Germline CDR1 is LNHDA and CDR2 is SQIVND (reference sequence). Trimming left V 2 bases short and J 5 bases short, with 9 bases between. The CDR3 has 13 amino acids. CDR3 residues: CASSIPRETEAFF. The CDR3 bases are TGTGCCAGTAGTATACCCCGGGAGACTGAAGCTTTCTTT.

The gene calls are TRBV5-1 and TRBJ1-6; 7 positions agree with TRBD1. The germline V gene encodes CDR1 SGHRS and CDR2 YFSETQ. The CDR3 is made up of 16 amino acids. V dropped 4 bases and J dropped 7; count of bases not matched to a gene: 11. The CDR3 region is CASSLDPGQPNSPLHF. The CDR3 coding sequence is TGCGCCAGCAGCCTTGACCCGGGACAGCCAAATTCACCCCTCCACTTT.

This clonotype has just a few counts. The J gene is TRBJ1-1, the V gene TRBV7-9; no clear D gene. Trimming took off 1 base at V and 0 bases at J, with 24 bases between the two ends. The CDR3 is 20 amino acids. The germline gives CDR1 SEHNR, CDR2 FQNEAQ (reference sequence). This CDR3 reads CASSLGGFGQTVVMNTEAFF. The CDR3 DNA sequence: TGTGCCAGCAGCTTAGGGGGTTTCGGGCAGACCGTTGTAATGAACACTGAAGCTTTCTTT. The full variable domain, completed using reference TRBV7-9 and TRBJ1-1, is DTGVSQNPRHKITKRGQNVTFRCDPISEHNRLYWYRQTLGQGPEFLTYFQNEAQLEKSRLLSDRFSAERPKGSFSTLEIQRTEQGDSAMYLCASSLGGFGQTVVMNTEAFFGQGTRLTVV.

The sample holds a few counts of this clonotype. The chain links TRBV25-1 to TRBJ1-4; TRBD1 might be the D (5 bases). Germline loops: CDR1 MGHDK, CDR2 SYGVNS. The CDR3 runs to 14 residues. The V and J ends lost 6 bases and 5 bases respectively, with 13 bases between them. The CDR3 coding sequence is TGTGCCAGCAGACGGCCCGGGGCCAATGAAAAACTGTTTTTT. It yields the protein CASRRPGANEKLFF.

This clonotype showed up just a few times. The gene calls are TRBV18 and TRBJ2-7; D uncertain. The CDR3 totals 15 residues. Trimming took 6 bases from V and 3 from J, leaving 18 bases between them. CDR1 is KGHSH and CDR2 is LQKENI in the germline V gene. DNA of the CDR3: TGTGCCAGCTCGCCCTTCGGCCGAGGAGTCTACGAGCAGTACTTC. Amino acids: CASSPFGRGVYEQYF. Complete variable domain (other parts from reference TRBV18 and TRBJ2-7): NAGVMQNPRHLVRRRGQEARLRCSPMKGHSHVYWYRQLPEEGLKFMVYLQKENIIDESGMPKERFSAEFPKEGPSILRIQQVVRGDSAAYFCASSPFGRGVYEQYFGPGTRLTVT.

Only a few counts were recorded for this clonotype. The chain combines TRBV28 with TRBJ1-6, with 7 bases lining up with TRBD1. Germline V gene sequence: CDR1 MDHEN, CDR2 SYDVKM. The CDR3 runs to 14 residues. J gave up 10 bases and V 5 bases, and 8 bases lay outside the gene matches. The CDR3 DNA reads TGTGCCAGCAGTCAGACAGGGTCACGCTCACCCCTCCACTTT. This translates into CASSQTGSRSPLHF.

The chain joins TRBV19 to TRBJ2-6; D unclear. Trimming removed 1 base at V and 0 bases at J, with 10 bases between. The CDR3 covers 17 residues. CDR1 is LNHDA, CDR2 SQIVND, per germline (reference sequence). The CDR3 bases are TGTGCCAGTAGTATAGGCCCGAGGAGCTCTGGGGCCAACGTCCTGACTTTC. Translating it yields CASSIGPRSSGANVLTF.

Details on this clonotype: The germline gene is not matched at one end of the junction; a read error may be the cause. This chain joins TRBV12-3 or TRBV12-4 and TRBJ1-1; 7 bases fit TRBD1. CDR3 size: 13 residues. CDR3 amino acids: CVSRGEGGSEAFF. Written as DNA, the CDR3 is TGTGTCAGCAGGGGGGAGGGAGGGAGTGAAGCTTTCTTT.

This clonotype was seen only a few times. The V gene is TRBV6-1, the J gene TRBJ1-6; no definite D call. CDR1 and CDR2 (germline): MNHNS, SASEGT. Trimming stripped 0 bases from V and 0 bases from J, with 6 bases between. The length of the CDR3 is 16 residues. The CDR3 sequence is CASSEALSSYNSPLHF. CDR3 nucleotides: TGTGCCAGCAGTGAAGCGCTGAGCTCCTATAATTCACCCCTCCACTTT.

The rearrangement links TRBV6-5 to TRBJ2-7; possible D gene TRBD2, 5 bases. The V and J ends lost 4 bases and 1 base respectively, with 8 bases between them. The germline gives CDR1 MNHEY, CDR2 SVGAGI. The CDR3 has 13 amino acids. CDR3 sequence (DNA): TGTGCCAGCAGTTTGACTACTTCCTACGAGCAGTACTTC. Translating it yields CASSLTTSYEQYF.

A few counts support this clonotype. The chain joins TRBV11-2 to TRBJ1-1; no definite D call. The ends were cut back, 5 bases at V and 1 base at J, with 20 bases in the middle. The CDR3 is 17 residues long. Germline assignment: CDR1 SGHAT and CDR2 FQNNGV. DNA for the CDR3: TGTGCCAGCAGCATCCCAGCCGGGTTCCTAGGGAACACTGAAGCTTTCTTT. Translation: CASSIPAGFLGNTEAFF.

The V gene is TRBV27, the J gene TRBJ1-5, with D tentatively TRBD1 (5 bases). Germline V CDR1 and CDR2: MNHEY, SMNVEV (reference sequence). The CDR3 sequence is 17 residues long. Trimming stripped 7 bases from V and 4 bases from J, with 23 bases between. CDR3 loop: CASMPVHLEDSNQPQHF. For the CDR3, the DNA is TGTGCCAGCATGCCAGTCCATCTAGAAGACAGTAATCAGCCCCAGCATTTT.